This entry concerns a single TCR beta chain. There is no known antigen for this receptor. The input lacks base qualities; no much larger clone sits a single base away. From the cysteine up to the phenylalanine, the CDR3 has a length of 13 residues. The entry retains the CDR3 DNA only, 39 bases that are in frame from base 1. V loses 10 bases of germline sequence and J loses 4 bases, and the interval between the two ends is 14 bases. The germline V gene yields SNHLY for CDR1 and FYNNEI for CDR2. These data come from a study of beta chain features in type 1 diabetes listed by TCRdb under 2018. With regard to the full study: Mean age, gender distribution, total cell number and subset yield did not differ between patients and healthy donors. The study compared the TCRB repertoires of sorted circulating CD4+ T cell subsets in recently diagnosed type 1 diabetes patients with those in matched healthy donors. A total of 90 million to 140 million sorted cells were examined across all samples, and RNA yield correlated strongly with the number of cells per subset. Naive and central memory subsets were obtained from all 30 or so donors, but regulatory and stem cell-like memory subsets were isolated from only 8 patients and roughly eight healthy donors. What the research found in general, with its limitations: A moderate but significant shortening of TCRB CDR3 length was observed in type 1 diabetes patients in all four CD4+ subsets. Sequencing cDNA rather than genomic DNA could over-represent highly expressing activated cells, although activation and CD3 levels did not differ between groups. Naive, central memory and regulatory TCRB repertoires appeared to be more alike among patients than among healthy donors. At VDJ recombination sites, type 1 diabetes patients had fewer insertions and more deleted nucleotides, which implies abnormalities in thymic rearrangement. HLA sub-analyses involved small numbers of individuals, so any influence of HLA type on TCRB rearrangement remained unresolved. Shorter templates might have been favored by PCR, but patient and control samples were amplified and corrected together, so both groups would have been affected equally by any skew.

From each donor, a single peripheral blood sample of about 110 mL on average was drawn into heparinised tubes. Naive, central memory, regulatory and stem cell-like memory CD4+ T cells were sorted on a BD FACSAria II using a panel including CD45RO, CCR7, CD25, CD127, CD95 and CD27. All sorted populations exceeded 95% purity. PBMCs were separated immediately by Lymphoprep density gradient centrifugation and were stained directly, without being cultured. Samples were stained and sorted in pairs, with one healthy donor and one patient per experiment, so that batch effects were minimized. The entire amount of isolated RNA was reverse transcribed using the High Capacity cDNA Reverse Transcription Kit, so the sequenced TCRB transcripts were expressed ones. Naive, central memory and regulatory T cell samples underwent deep immunoSEQ sequencing, averaging roughly 3.3 million total reads per sample. Sorted cells were lysed in RLT buffer and RNA was extracted with DNase-treated RNeasy Micro or Mini kits, depending on cell number. Each cell subset was processed on its own to prevent cross-contamination, while patient and healthy donor samples were processed together. TCRB sequences were amplified from cDNA with the immunoSEQ multiplex PCR, producing 87-bp fragments spanning the CDR3 region. Sequencing of the amplicons was performed on the Illumina HiSeq platform. The published analysis was carried out like this. PCR bias was computationally corrected using synthetic template baselines, reads within Hamming distance 2 were collapsed, and singletons that could not be merged were discarded. Reads were aligned to IMGT to assign V, D and J genes, CDR3 length, and insertions or deletions at six rearrangement sites. Within each subset, clonotype counts were normalized to the number of sorted cells before true diversity and Gini coefficients were calculated with the tcR R package. The overlap coefficient, calculated on TCRB nucleotide sequences, was used to measure repertoire sharing. As a proxy for the pre-selection repertoire, out-of-frame TCRB sequences from naive cells were analyzed. TCRdb provides this immuneACCESS table in a form limited to in-frame rearrangements. Some clones are lacking; in checked studies, under half of them reflect an unresolved V gene, and why the rest are absent is not known. The V and J calls and the clone size are those of that table, but D and trimming were determined from the DNA. Counted in this sample were under 250,000 clones; over 12% of them appeared once. The ten top clones hold around 0.025% of the sample.

The sequencing sample was made of naive CD4+ T cells from blood. The sample's cell subset or site label, in plain terms: true naive CD4+ T cells. This TCR was sampled from a middle-aged woman in good health. The receptor chain draws on TRBV2 and TRBJ1-5; D gene: possibly TRBD1, on 5 matching bases. The CDR3 region has the sequence CATMGGRNQPQHF. The bases are TGTGCCACCATGGGGGGACGGAATCAGCCCCAGCATTTT.